This TCR beta chain originates from a study of blood T cell repertoires in COVID-19. Study context: From the United States, Italy and Spain came samples of acute and convalescent COVID-19.

Original processing notes: Estimation of nucleated cell counts relied on the amplification of reference gene primers. Clones were sequenced by immunoSEQ multiplex PCR, and TCRdb holds only the in-frame ones, with some missing. The V and J calls and clone size are taken from that table; D and trimming were inferred from the DNA. The sample records some 240,000 clones, 88% being singletons. Seattle participants joined during active infection and were tracked over time. Looked up from germline, CDR1 is MDHEN and CDR2 is SYDVKM. The CDR3 runs to 14 residues. Losses at the gene ends were 5 bases for V and 8 bases for J; bases not matched to a gene: 8.

The sequence was collected from a woman between 65 and 79 years old with COVID-19, enrolled during active disease. Sequenced material: peripheral blood. This rearrangement joins TRBV28 to TRBJ1-2; 10 bases fit TRBD1. The CDR3 here is CASSPHDRGLGYTF. In DNA form, the CDR3 reads TGTGCCAGCAGTCCTCATGACAGGGGGCTGGGCTACACCTTC.